A selection of T cell receptor beta chains follows, all from one sample in a study of blood T cell repertoires in COVID-19. Here immunoSEQ multiplex PCR was the method, and the copy in TCRdb shows in-frame clones only, minus some. The sample has roughly 200,000 clones; 65% to 80% are singletons. Sequences were obtained from peripheral blood. The receptors stem from a man aged 45-60 years who had recovered from COVID-19. CDR3s include the opening cysteine and the closing phenylalanine or tryptophan. D genes are given only for firm matches. The size field is filled for only some rows; it gives once, few, many or a size class.

CDR3nt	CDR3aa	v_gene	d_gene	j_gene	abundance
TGTGCCAGCAGCCTCGGCGGGAGTCGCGGTGAGCAGTTCTTC	CASSLGGSRGEQFF	TRBV5-4	TRBD2	TRBJ2-1	-
TGTGCCAGTAGTATTTATGCCGGTACTAGCGGCCAAGAGACCCAGTACTTC	CASSIYAGTSGQETQYF	TRBV19	TRBD2	TRBJ2-5	-
TGTGCCACCAGCACACCGACAGCCAAATCCTACAATGAGCAGTTCTTC	CATSTPTAKSYNEQFF	TRBV15	-	TRBJ2-1	-
TGCAGCGGGCGGTCGCGGGAGCCCCGCAATGAGCAGTTCTTC	CSGRSREPRNEQFF	TRBV29-1	TRBD2	TRBJ2-1	-
TGCGCCAGCAGCCAAGATAGAGGGGGCTCACCCTATGGCTACACCTTC	CASSQDRGGSPYGYTF	TRBV4-1	TRBD1	TRBJ1-2	-
TGTGCCAGCAGCTTAGGTACCGGGACACACTACGAGCAGTACTTC	CASSLGTGTHYEQYF	TRBV11-3	-	TRBJ2-7	-
TGTGCCAGCAGGGACACAGGGTTGGGAACAGATACGCAGTATTTT	CASRDTGLGTDTQYF	TRBV4-2	-	TRBJ2-3	-
TGTGCCAGCAGCCAAGGGATACCGGGACAGGGCTATAATTCACCCCTCCACTTT	CASSQGIPGQGYNSPLHF	TRBV3-1/TRBV3-2	TRBD1	TRBJ1-6	few
TGTGCCAGCAGCGCCCGGCCCGGGACAGGGGGCTTGGAGACCCAGTACTTC	CASSARPGTGGLETQYF	TRBV9	TRBD1	TRBJ2-5	-
TGCAGTGCTAGTTGGTCTTCGGGGAACACTGAAGCTTTCTTT	CSASWSSGNTEAFF	TRBV20-1	-	TRBJ1-1	few
TGTGCCAGCAGCGAGACAGGATTTTACGATGGCTACACCTTC	CASSETGFYDGYTF	TRBV7-9	-	TRBJ1-2	-
TGCGCCAGCAGGGCTGGGCTAGCGGGAGGGTACGCCGACGAGCAGTACTTC	CASRAGLAGGYADEQYF	TRBV10-1	TRBD2	TRBJ2-7	few
TGTGCCAGCAGCCGTTATACACAGGGGAGAGGCTCCTACGAGCAGTACTTC	CASSRYTQGRGSYEQYF	TRBV7-8	TRBD1	TRBJ2-7	once
TGCGCCAGCAGCACAGGACTAGCGGGTATTAGCAATGAGCAGTTCTTC	CASSTGLAGISNEQFF	TRBV5-1	TRBD2	TRBJ2-1	-
TGCAGCGGCGTAGCGGGAGTCCCCTACAATGAGCAGTTCTTC	CSGVAGVPYNEQFF	TRBV29-1	TRBD2	TRBJ2-1	-
TGTGCCAGCAGCTTAGCGAGGGGGGGCCAATTGGGCTATGGCTACACCTTC	CASSLARGGQLGYGYTF	TRBV7-9	-	TRBJ1-2	-
TGCAGCGCCCCGCGGCAGGGGGCAGAGACCCAGTACTTC	CSAPRQGAETQYF	TRBV29-1	TRBD1	TRBJ2-5	-
TGCGCCAGCAGCCGAGGCACAGATACGCAGTATTTT	CASSRGTDTQYF	TRBV4-1	-	TRBJ2-3	-
TGTGCCAGTAGTATTCTAGCGGGAGCCCCCATGACCCAGTACTTC	CASSILAGAPMTQYF	TRBV19	TRBD2	TRBJ2-5	few
TGTGCCAGCAGAGACAGGGGGCGCCGAACGGGTGAAGCTTTCTTT	CASRDRGRRTGEAFF	TRBV3-1/TRBV3-2	TRBD1	TRBJ1-1	few
TGCAGCGTTGAATTTGAAACACTAGCAGACTCCTACAATGAGCAGTTCTTC	CSVEFETLADSYNEQFF	TRBV29-1	-	TRBJ2-1	-
TGTGCCAGCAGTTCCTACGTACGCGAGCAGTACTTC	CASSSYVREQYF	TRBV28	-	TRBJ2-7	-
TGTGCCAGTGGTTTCAGTATGAACACTGAAGCTTTCTTT	CASGFSMNTEAFF	TRBV19	-	TRBJ1-1	once
TGTGCCAGCGGAATAGGACAGGGGTGGAATGAGCAGTTCTTC	CASGIGQGWNEQFF	TRBV11-2	TRBD1	TRBJ2-1	-
TGCGCCAGCAGCCAAGCAGTTGACAGGGTCAATGGCTACACCTTC	CASSQAVDRVNGYTF	TRBV4-1	TRBD1	TRBJ1-2	few
TGTGCCAGCAGCACATTCCCTGGGGGGGACACCGGGGAGCTGTTTTTT	CASSTFPGGDTGELFF	TRBV9	TRBD2	TRBJ2-2	once
TGCGCCAGCAGCTTGGTTCCGGGGAGGGTCAATGAGCAGTTCTTC	CASSLVPGRVNEQFF	TRBV5-1	TRBD2	TRBJ2-1	-
TGTGCCAGCTCCCAGGGGCAGAATTCCTACGAGCAGTACTTC	CASSQGQNSYEQYF	TRBV18	-	TRBJ2-7	few
TGTGCCAGCCTCTGGGGGGACACAGATACGCAGTATTTT	CASLWGDTDTQYF	TRBV10-3	-	TRBJ2-3	-
TGTGCCAGCAGACAGCCCATGAGCACTGAAGCTTTCTTT	CASRQPMSTEAFF	TRBV12-3/TRBV12-4	-	TRBJ1-1	few
TGTGCCAGCAGCTCTACCCAGCCCCGCCCGGGGAATGAGCAGTTCTTC	CASSSTQPRPGNEQFF	TRBV7-6	-	TRBJ2-1	few
TGTGCCAGCAGCCAAAGGGGGACAGGTGGGAATGAGCAGTTCTTC	CASSQRGTGGNEQFF	TRBV3-1/TRBV3-2	TRBD1	TRBJ2-1	few
TGTGCCAGCAGCTTAATTTGGGGACAGGGTTTTTCTGGGGCCAACGTCCTGACTTTC	CASSLIWGQGFSGANVLTF	TRBV7-9	TRBD1	TRBJ2-6	-
TGTGCCAGCAGTCAAGGGACAGGGCGGGCCTATGGCTACACCTTC	CASSQGTGRAYGYTF	TRBV27	TRBD1	TRBJ1-2	-